The clone carrying this TCR beta chain was recorded at least ten times. Its antigen is not known. The data were taken from a study of T-cell memory formation after mild COVID-19. About the study: Among the donors, TCR clusters were largely specific to each donor.

Trimming removed 1 base at V and 2 bases at J, with 15 bases between. This CDR3 spans 17 amino acids. CDR1 is LGHNA, CDR2 YSLEER, per germline. With constant-segment primers, 5'RACE yielded cDNA libraries of TCR alpha and TCR beta that carried sample barcodes and UMIs. TCRdb independently ran MiXCR on the 5' RACE reads; one entry per CDR3 protein. The sample consists of a few hundred thousand distinct CDR3 sequences, 19% of them appearing once. Study-wide points: Researchers found some responding clones in pre-infection memory, a sign that cross-reactive memory joined. CD4+ contracting clones were found mainly in CM and EM, and CD8+ ones in EMRA.

The specimen sequenced was PBMCs or a T cell subset sorted from them (not recorded which). The TCR comes from a man younger than 35 who had mild COVID-19 (a few samples of this study predate the infection). Cell type and time point are not known. The chain recombines TRBV4-3 with TRBJ1-3; no clear D gene. This chain's CDR3 is CASSQAYKVITGNTIYF. CDR3 bases: TGCGCCAGCAGCCAAGCCTACAAGGTCATAACTGGAAACACCATATATTTT.